The T cell receptor (beta chain) under discussion was sequenced for a study of T cell changes during pregnancy in multiple sclerosis. The repertoire was sequenced with immunoSEQ multiplex PCR; TCRdb's copy has only in-frame clones and lacks some. The table has 35,000 to 45,000 clones, roughly 93% seen once. Germline V gives CDR1 MGHRA, CDR2 YSYEKL. J lost 3 bases, V lost 0 bases, and 2 bases had no gene match. CDR3 length: 16 amino acids. The material was CD4+ T cells from peripheral blood mononuclear cells, obtained in the first trimester of pregnancy. The chain recombines TRBV4-1 with TRBJ2-7; 13 nucleotides match TRBD2. The TCR originated in a female donor with multiple sclerosis, enrolled in a pregnancy study. CDR3 region: CASSQEGLAGIYEQYF. CDR3 nucleotides: TGCGCCAGCAGCCAAGAGGGACTAGCGGGAATCTACGAGCAGTACTTC.